This TCR beta chain was identified during a study of T cell responses to AZD1222 COVID-19 vaccine. Overall study findings and caveats: There were mostly white British donors and more females than males, and clonal diversity was possibly underestimated. At study baseline, merely five or six AZD1222 recipients were seropositive. Repertoires were obtained solely post-peak T cell response. Reportedly, nearly half the spike-specific TCRs target unmutated variant regions.

Comment on this clone: Its antigen is not known.

This CDR3 is built from 12 residues. The V end lost 6 bases, the J end lost 0 bases, and 3 bases lay between the germline ends. Germline CDR1 and CDR2: MNHEY and SMNVEV (reference sequence). The protocol was immunoSEQ multiplex PCR, while the TCRdb copy is restricted to in-frame clones and leaves out a portion. The table has approximately 110,000 clones, 70% to 90% seen once; the top ten hold roughly 7.7%. The gene calls are TRBV27 and TRBJ1-5; D gene ambiguous. The material sequenced was peripheral blood, taken on day 0 of AZD1222 vaccination. The receptor was isolated from an adult in good health. CDR3 region: CASSHSNQPQHF. The DNA of the CDR3 is TGTGCCAGCAGCCATAGCAATCAGCCCCAGCATTTT.